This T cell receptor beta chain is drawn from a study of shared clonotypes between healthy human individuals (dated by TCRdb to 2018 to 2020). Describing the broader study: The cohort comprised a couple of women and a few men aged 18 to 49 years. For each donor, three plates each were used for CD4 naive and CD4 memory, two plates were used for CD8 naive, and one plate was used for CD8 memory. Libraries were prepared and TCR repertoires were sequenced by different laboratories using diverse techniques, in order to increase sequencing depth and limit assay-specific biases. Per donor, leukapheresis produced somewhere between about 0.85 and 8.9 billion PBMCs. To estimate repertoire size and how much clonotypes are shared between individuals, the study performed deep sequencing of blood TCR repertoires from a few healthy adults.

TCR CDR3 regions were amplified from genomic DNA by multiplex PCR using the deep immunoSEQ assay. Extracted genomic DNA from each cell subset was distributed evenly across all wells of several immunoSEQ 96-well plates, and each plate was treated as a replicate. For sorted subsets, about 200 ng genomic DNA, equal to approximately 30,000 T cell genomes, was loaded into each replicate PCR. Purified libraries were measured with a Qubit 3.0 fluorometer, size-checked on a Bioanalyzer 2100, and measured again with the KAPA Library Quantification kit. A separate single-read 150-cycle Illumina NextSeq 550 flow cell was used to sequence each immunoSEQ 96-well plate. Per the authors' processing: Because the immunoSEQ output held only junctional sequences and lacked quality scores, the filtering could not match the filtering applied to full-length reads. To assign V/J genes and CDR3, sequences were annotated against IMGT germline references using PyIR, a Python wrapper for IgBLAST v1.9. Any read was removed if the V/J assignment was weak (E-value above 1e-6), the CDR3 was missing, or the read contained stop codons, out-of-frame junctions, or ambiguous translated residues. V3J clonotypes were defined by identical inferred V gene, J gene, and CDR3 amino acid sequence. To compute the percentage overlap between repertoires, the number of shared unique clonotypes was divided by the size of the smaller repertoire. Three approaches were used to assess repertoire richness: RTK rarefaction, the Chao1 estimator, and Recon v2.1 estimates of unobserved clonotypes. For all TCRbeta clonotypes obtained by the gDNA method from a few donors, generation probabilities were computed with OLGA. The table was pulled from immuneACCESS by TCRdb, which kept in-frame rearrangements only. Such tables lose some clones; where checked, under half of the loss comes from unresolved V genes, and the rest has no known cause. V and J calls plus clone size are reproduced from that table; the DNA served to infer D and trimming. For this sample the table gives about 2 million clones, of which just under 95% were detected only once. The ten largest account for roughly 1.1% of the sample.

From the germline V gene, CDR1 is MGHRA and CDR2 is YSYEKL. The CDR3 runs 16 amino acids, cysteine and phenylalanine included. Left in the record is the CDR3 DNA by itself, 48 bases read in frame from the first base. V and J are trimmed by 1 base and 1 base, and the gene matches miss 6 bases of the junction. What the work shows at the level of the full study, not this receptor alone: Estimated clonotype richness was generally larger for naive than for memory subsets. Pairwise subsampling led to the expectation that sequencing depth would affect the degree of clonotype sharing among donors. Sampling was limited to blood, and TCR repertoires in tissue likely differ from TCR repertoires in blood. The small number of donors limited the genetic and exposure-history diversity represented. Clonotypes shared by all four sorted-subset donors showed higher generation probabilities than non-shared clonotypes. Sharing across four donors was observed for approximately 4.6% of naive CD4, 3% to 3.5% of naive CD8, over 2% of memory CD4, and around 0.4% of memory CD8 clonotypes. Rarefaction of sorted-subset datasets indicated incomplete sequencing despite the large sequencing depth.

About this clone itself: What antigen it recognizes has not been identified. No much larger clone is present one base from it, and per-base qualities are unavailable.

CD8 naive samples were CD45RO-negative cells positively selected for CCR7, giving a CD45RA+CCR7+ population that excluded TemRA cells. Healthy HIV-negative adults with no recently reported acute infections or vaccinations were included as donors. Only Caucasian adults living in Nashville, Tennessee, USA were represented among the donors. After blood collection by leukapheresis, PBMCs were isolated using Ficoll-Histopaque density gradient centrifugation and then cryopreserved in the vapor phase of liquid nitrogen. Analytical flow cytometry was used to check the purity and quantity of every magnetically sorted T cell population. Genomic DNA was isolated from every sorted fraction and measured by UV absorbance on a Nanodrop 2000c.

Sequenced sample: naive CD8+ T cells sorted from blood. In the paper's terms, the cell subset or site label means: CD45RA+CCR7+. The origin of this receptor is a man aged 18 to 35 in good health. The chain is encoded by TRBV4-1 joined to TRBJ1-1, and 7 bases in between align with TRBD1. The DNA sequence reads TGCGCCAGCAGCCAAGGGCCAGGGGGAACGAACACTGAAGCTTTCTTT. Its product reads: CASSQGPGGTNTEAFF.